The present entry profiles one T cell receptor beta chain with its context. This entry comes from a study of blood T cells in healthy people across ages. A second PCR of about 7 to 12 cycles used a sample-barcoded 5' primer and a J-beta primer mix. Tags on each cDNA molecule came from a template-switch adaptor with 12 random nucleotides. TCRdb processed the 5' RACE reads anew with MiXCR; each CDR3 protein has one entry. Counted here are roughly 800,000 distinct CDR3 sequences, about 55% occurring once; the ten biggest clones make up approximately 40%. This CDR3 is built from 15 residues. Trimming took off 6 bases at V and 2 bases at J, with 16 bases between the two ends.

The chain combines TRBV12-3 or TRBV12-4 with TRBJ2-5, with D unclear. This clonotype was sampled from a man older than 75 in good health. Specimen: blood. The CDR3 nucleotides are TGTGCCAGCAGATTGTCTGACGCGTTTCAAGAGACCCAGTACTTC. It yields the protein CASRLSDAFQETQYF.